These 2 T cell receptor beta chains were all obtained from the same sample, sequenced in a study of cytomegalovirus exposure and HLA in healthy donors. The PCR used 60 Vbeta and 13 Jbeta primers. Sequencing used immunoSEQ multiplex PCR; TCRdb keeps in-frame clones, though not all of them. The sample carries 150,000 to 200,000 clones, roughly 80% recorded once. The sample consisted of PBMCs. These receptors were taken from a man between 18 and 29 years old in good health and CMV-seropositive.

The chain uses TRBV9 and TRBJ1-1, with 7 bases lining up with TRBD1. Germline V gives CDR1 SGDLS, CDR2 YYNGEE. The CDR3 loop spans 15 amino acids. The V gene end was trimmed by 3 bases and the J gene end by 0 bases; junction bases not matched to a gene: 5. The DNA for the CDR3 is TGTGCCAGCAGCGAGGGGGGACAGATGAACACTGAAGCTTTCTTT. This gives the protein CASSEGGQMNTEAFF.

This clone appeared a few times. The V call is TRBV18, the J call TRBJ1-1; 8 positions agree with TRBD1. Germline values: CDR1 KGHSH, CDR2 LQKENI. V trimming: 2 bases; J trimming: 5 bases; junction bases outside the gene matches: 4. The CDR3 totals 14 residues. CDR3: CASSPFRGQTEAFF. For the CDR3, the DNA is TGTGCCAGCTCACCATTCAGGGGGCAAACTGAAGCTTTCTTT.